This is a list of T cell receptor beta chains from one sample in a study of cytomegalovirus exposure and HLA in healthy donors. Generated by immunoSEQ multiplex PCR, the TCRdb table keeps only in-frame clones and is missing some. The top ten clones hold around 4.3% of a sample with some 150,000 clones, approximately 80% of them seen once. Source material: PBMCs. All receptors come from a man younger than 45 in good health and CMV-seronegative. CDR3s include the opening cysteine and the closing phenylalanine or tryptophan. D genes are given only for firm matches. Expanded clones are given a class, and other clones once, few, many or no size at all.

V gene	clone size	D gene	CDR3 length	J gene	CDR3 protein	CDR3 DNA
TRBV19	.	TRBD2	17	TRBJ2-2	CASSPGTSGIMIGELFF	TGTGCCAGTAGTCCGGGGACTAGCGGGATCATGATCGGGGAGCTGTTTTTT
TRBV7-6	.	TRBD1	17	TRBJ2-1	CASSLGGTGSFYNEQFF	TGTGCCAGCAGCTTAGGGGGGACAGGGAGTTTCTACAATGAGCAGTTCTTC
TRBV30	.	.	13	TRBJ2-7	CAWSVSQYYEQYF	TGTGCCTGGAGTGTAAGCCAATACTACGAGCAGTACTTC
TRBV4-1	.	.	16	TRBJ1-4	CASSQPKGATNEKLFF	TGCGCCAGCAGCCAACCGAAGGGGGCAACTAATGAAAAACTGTTTTTT
TRBV2	.	TRBD1	13	TRBJ1-1	CASSGGTGDEAFF	TGTGCCAGCAGTGGTGGGACAGGGGATGAAGCTTTCTTT
TRBV5-1	.	TRBD1	14	TRBJ1-2	CASSSGQGVGGYTF	TGCGCCAGCAGCTCCGGACAGGGGGTTGGTGGCTACACCTTC
TRBV18	.	TRBD1	15	TRBJ1-5	CASSPLTGENQPQHF	TGTGCCAGCTCACCCCTGACAGGGGAGAACCAGCCCCAGCATTTT
TRBV30	few	.	13	TRBJ2-5	CAWSDGTTGEQYF	TGTGCCTGGAGTGACGGCACCACGGGGGAGCAGTACTTC
TRBV6-1	once	.	14	TRBJ2-1	CASSALSLGREQFF	TGTGCCAGCAGTGCCCTCTCGCTAGGAAGGGAGCAGTTCTTC
TRBV28	.	.	13	TRBJ2-3	CASSPPSTDTQYF	TGTGCCAGCAGTCCTCCTAGCACAGATACGCAGTATTTT
TRBV5-1	.	.	14	TRBJ2-2	CASGWTANTGELFF	TGCGCCAGCGGGTGGACAGCGAACACCGGGGAGCTGTTTTTT
TRBV28	.	.	13	TRBJ1-6	CASSFPGGSPLHF	TGTGCCAGCAGTTTTCCCGGGGGGTCACCCCTCCACTTT
TRBV19	once	.	14	TRBJ2-7	CASSMPMEPYEQYF	TGTGCCAGTAGTATGCCCATGGAGCCCTACGAGCAGTACTTC
TRBV6-5	.	TRBD1	14	TRBJ2-7	CASASGGAYDEQYF	TGTGCCAGCGCCTCAGGGGGCGCCTACGACGAGCAGTACTTC
TRBV7-2	.	TRBD2	14	TRBJ2-5	CASSRPGLGETQYF	TGTGCCAGCAGCCGACCGGGACTAGGGGAGACCCAGTACTTC
TRBV5-8	.	TRBD1	14	TRBJ1-4	CASSLMQGGEKLFF	TGTGCCAGCAGCCTCATGCAGGGGGGAGAAAAACTGTTTTTT
TRBV7-9	few	.	15	TRBJ1-2	CSSSLIGESNYGYTF	TGTTCCAGCAGCTTGATCGGGGAAAGTAACTATGGCTACACCTTC
TRBV15	.	TRBD2	16	TRBJ2-1	CATSSTRGGAWNEQFF	TGTGCCACCAGCTCCACGCGGGGAGGGGCTTGGAATGAGCAGTTCTTC
TRBV29-1	.	.	11	TRBJ2-2	CSGGFRGELFF	TGCAGCGGAGGGTTTCGTGGGGAGCTGTTTTTT
TRBV27	.	TRBD1	16	TRBJ2-1	CASSLPAGTGYNEQFF	TGTGCCAGCAGTTTACCAGCCGGGACAGGCTACAATGAGCAGTTCTTC
TRBV19	.	TRBD1	13	TRBJ1-5	CASRSTGVQPQHF	TGTGCCAGTAGATCGACAGGGGTTCAGCCCCAGCATTTT
TRBV6-6	.	.	15	TRBJ2-7	CASNKVDTDFYEQYF	TGTGCCAGCAATAAGGTAGACACAGATTTCTACGAGCAGTACTTC
TRBV10-3	.	.	12	TRBJ1-5	CAIRQGDQPQHF	TGTGCCATCAGGCAAGGGGATCAGCCCCAGCATTTT
TRBV30	.	.	10	TRBJ1-2	CAWSHGGYTF	TGTGCCTGGAGTCACGGGGGCTACACCTTC
TRBV28	.	TRBD1	16	TRBJ2-7	CASSYSLRNRGYEQYF	TGTGCCAGCAGCTACTCCTTGCGGAACAGGGGTTACGAGCAGTACTTC
TRBV13	few	TRBD1	13	TRBJ1-1	CASSQDRGTEAFF	TGTGCCAGCAGCCAAGACAGGGGAACTGAAGCTTTCTTT
TRBV7-9	.	TRBD2	15	TRBJ2-1	CASSWGTSGGPGQFF	TGTGCCAGCAGCTGGGGGACTAGCGGGGGGCCGGGCCAGTTCTTC
TRBV11-1	once	.	13	TRBJ2-7	CASSSRGSYEQYF	TGTGCCAGCAGCTCGAGGGGGTCCTACGAGCAGTACTTC
TRBV10-3	.	TRBD1	14	TRBJ1-1	CAISESFWDSEAFF	TGTGCCATCAGTGAGTCATTTTGGGACAGTGAAGCTTTCTTT
TRBV5-6	.	.	16	TRBJ2-5	CASSPPGQRRWETQYF	TGTGCCAGCAGCCCCCCTGGGCAAAGACGTTGGGAGACCCAGTACTTC
TRBV27	.	.	17	TRBJ1-1	CASSLSMEGWGNTEAFF	TGTGCCAGCAGTTTATCTATGGAGGGTTGGGGGAACACTGAAGCTTTCTTT
TRBV14	.	TRBD1	15	TRBJ1-4	CASSQSGDSLEKLFF	TGTGCCAGCAGCCAATCGGGGGACAGTCTCGAAAAACTGTTTTTT
TRBV5-4	few	TRBD2	15	TRBJ2-2	CASSWTGGPVGELFF	TGTGCCAGCAGCTGGACGGGGGGGCCCGTCGGGGAGCTGTTTTTT
TRBV6-5	.	.	15	TRBJ2-7	CASSYSTVTSYEQYF	TGTGCCAGCAGTTACTCGACAGTGACTAGCTACGAGCAGTACTTC
TRBV5-8	.	.	15	TRBJ2-7	CASSLGQIFEGGQYF	TGTGCCAGCAGCTTGGGACAGATTTTTGAGGGAGGGCAGTACTTC
TRBV9	.	.	16	TRBJ1-2	CASSDPLPGAFYGYTF	TGTGCCAGCAGCGATCCCCTCCCAGGGGCGTTCTATGGCTACACCTTC
TRBV9	.	TRBD2	16	TRBJ2-3	CASSPEGAGEPDTQYF	TGTGCCAGCAGCCCAGAAGGAGCGGGGGAACCAGATACGCAGTATTTT
TRBV30	few	TRBD1	12	TRBJ1-4	CAWSVQGEKLFF	TGTGCCTGGAGTGTACAGGGGGAAAAACTGTTTTTT
TRBV4-3	.	.	16	TRBJ2-5	CASSQDQWSLGETQYF	TGCGCCAGCAGCCAAGATCAATGGTCCCTCGGTGAGACCCAGTACTTC
TRBV11-2	.	TRBD2	13	TRBJ2-1	CASRRASGNEQFF	TGTGCCAGCAGGCGGGCTAGCGGGAATGAGCAGTTCTTC
TRBV13	.	.	16	TRBJ2-3	CASSSRSGVEADTQYF	TGTGCCAGCAGCAGTAGGTCGGGGGTGGAGGCAGATACGCAGTATTTT
TRBV19	.	TRBD1	14	TRBJ1-1	CASRYTGVSTEAFF	TGTGCCAGTAGATACACAGGGGTCAGTACTGAAGCTTTCTTT
TRBV5-1	once	.	14	TRBJ2-4	CASSLVGAGNIQYF	TGCGCCAGCAGCTTGGTAGGCGCGGGAAACATTCAGTACTTC